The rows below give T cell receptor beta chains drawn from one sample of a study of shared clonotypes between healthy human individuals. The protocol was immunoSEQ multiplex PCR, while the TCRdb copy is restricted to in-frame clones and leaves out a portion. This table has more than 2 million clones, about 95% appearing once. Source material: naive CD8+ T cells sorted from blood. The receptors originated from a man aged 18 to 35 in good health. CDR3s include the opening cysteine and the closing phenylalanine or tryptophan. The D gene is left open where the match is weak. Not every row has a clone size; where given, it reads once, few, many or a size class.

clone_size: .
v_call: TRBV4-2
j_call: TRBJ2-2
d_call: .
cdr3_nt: TGTGCCAGCGCCCTGGTCGGGACCGGGGAGCTGTTTTTT
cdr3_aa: CASALVGTGELFF

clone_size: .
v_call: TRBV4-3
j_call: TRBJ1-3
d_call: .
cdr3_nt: TGCGCCAGCAGCCAAGAGAGGGGTCTCGGAAACACCATATATTTT
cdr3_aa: CASSQERGLGNTIYF

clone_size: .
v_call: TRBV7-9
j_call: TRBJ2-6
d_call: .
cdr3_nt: TGTGCCAGCAGCCCCTCCGGGGCCGCCGGGGCCAACGTCCTGACTTTC
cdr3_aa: CASSPSGAAGANVLTF

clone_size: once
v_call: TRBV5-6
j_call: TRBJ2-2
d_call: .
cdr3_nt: TGTGCCAGCAGCACGGACTTGTTCACCGGGGAGCTGTTTTTT
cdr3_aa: CASSTDLFTGELFF

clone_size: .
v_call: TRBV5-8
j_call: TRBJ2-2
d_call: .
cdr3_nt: TGTGCCAGCAGCTTGGGGGCCAGGGAGCTGTTTTTT
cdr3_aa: CASSLGARELFF

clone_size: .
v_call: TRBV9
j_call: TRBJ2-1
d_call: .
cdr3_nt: TGTGCCAGCAGCGGGTCGGACAGACCTTTCCTCAATGAGCAGTTCTTC
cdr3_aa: CASSGSDRPFLNEQFF

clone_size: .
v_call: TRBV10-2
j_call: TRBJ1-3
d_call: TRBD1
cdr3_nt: TGCGCCAGCAGTTTCCCGACAGGGGTCTACTCTGGAAACACCATATATTTT
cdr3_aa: CASSFPTGVYSGNTIYF

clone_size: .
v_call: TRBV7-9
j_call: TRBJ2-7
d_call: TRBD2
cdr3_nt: TGTGCCAGCAGCTTAGCACCGCGGGAGGGCCAGGGCGAGCAGTACTTC
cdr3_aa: CASSLAPREGQGEQYF

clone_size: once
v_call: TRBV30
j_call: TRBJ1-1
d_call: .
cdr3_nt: TGTGCCTGGACCGAACGTACGGGGAACACTGAAGCTTTCTTT
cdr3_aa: CAWTERTGNTEAFF

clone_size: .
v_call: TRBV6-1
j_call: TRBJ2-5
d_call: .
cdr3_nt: TGTGCCAGCAGTGAATTAGTAGGGGCCAGCCAAGAGACCCAGTACTTC
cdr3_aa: CASSELVGASQETQYF

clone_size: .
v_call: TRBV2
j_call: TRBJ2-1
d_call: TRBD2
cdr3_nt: TGTGCCAGCATCACTAGCGGGGGGGCGAATGAGCAGTTCTTC
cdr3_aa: CASITSGGANEQFF

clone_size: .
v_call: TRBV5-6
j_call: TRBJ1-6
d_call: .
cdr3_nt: TGTGCCAGCAGCTCGCCCCGACAGAATTCACCCCTCCACTTT
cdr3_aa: CASSSPRQNSPLHF

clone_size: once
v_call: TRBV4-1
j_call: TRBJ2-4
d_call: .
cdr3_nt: TGCGCCAGCAGCCAAGTTGGGATAGCCAAAAACATTCAGTACTTC
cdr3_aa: CASSQVGIAKNIQYF

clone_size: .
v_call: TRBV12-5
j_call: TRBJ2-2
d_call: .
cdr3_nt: TGTGCTAGTGGTTTGGTAGGTTTGACCAGCCCCGGGGAGCTGTTTTTT
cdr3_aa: CASGLVGLTSPGELFF

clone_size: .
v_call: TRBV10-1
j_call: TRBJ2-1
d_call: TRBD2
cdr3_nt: TGCGCCAGCAGTGAGTCAGGCGGGGGTTACAATGAGCAGTTCTTC
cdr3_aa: CASSESGGGYNEQFF

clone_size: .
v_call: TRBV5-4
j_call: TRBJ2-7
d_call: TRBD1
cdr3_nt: TGTGCCAGCAGCGAGGACAGGGGCTACGAGCAGTACTTC
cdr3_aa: CASSEDRGYEQYF

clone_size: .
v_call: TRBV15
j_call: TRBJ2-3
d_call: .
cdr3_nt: TGTGCCACCAGCAGAGATGGAGGGGGCCTTGTTGCAGATACGCAGTATTTT
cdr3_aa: CATSRDGGGLVADTQYF

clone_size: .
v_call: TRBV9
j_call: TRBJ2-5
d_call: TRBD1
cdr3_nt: TGTGCCAGCAGCACGACAGGGTTCGAGACCCAGTACTTC
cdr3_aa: CASSTTGFETQYF

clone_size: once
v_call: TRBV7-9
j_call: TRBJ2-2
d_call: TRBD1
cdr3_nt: TGTGCCAGCAGCACCCGGGACAGGGGGAACACCGGGGAGCTGTTTTTT
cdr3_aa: CASSTRDRGNTGELFF

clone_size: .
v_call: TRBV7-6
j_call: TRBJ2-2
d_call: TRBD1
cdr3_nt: TGTGCCAGCAGCTTAGGGACAGGGAACACCGGGGAGCTGTTTTTT
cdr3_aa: CASSLGTGNTGELFF

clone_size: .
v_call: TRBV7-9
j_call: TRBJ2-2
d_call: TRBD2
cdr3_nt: TGTGCCAGCAGCACCTACGGGGCAGGGAGGGACACCGGGGAGCTGTTTTTT
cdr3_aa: CASSTYGAGRDTGELFF

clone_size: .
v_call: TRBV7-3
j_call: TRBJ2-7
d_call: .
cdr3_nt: TGTGCCAGCAGCTTCGAGCCGGGCCCCTCCTACGAGCAGTACTTC
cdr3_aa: CASSFEPGPSYEQYF

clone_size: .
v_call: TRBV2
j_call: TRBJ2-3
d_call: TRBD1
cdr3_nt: TGTGCCAGCGGGAGAGAGACAGGGACAGATACGCAGTATTTT
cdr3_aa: CASGRETGTDTQYF

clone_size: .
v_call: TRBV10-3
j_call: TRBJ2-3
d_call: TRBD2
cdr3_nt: TGTGCCATCAGTGAGTCGGAGGGACTAGGGGCAGATACGCAGTATTTT
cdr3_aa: CAISESEGLGADTQYF

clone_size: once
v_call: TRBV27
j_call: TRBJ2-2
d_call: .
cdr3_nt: TGTGCCACCACCGCGATGGGTACCGGGGAGCTGTTTTTT
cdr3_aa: CATTAMGTGELFF

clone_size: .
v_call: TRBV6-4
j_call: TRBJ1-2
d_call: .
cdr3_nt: TGTGCCAGCAGTGAGAGCGGAACGGTCGATGGCTACACCTTC
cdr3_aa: CASSESGTVDGYTF

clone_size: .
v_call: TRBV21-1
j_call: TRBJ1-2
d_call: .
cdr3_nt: TGTGCCAGCAGCATACCGGGACGGCCCGTTATGTTGGGAATAATTTATGGCTACACCTTC
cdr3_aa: CASSIPGRPVMLGIIYGYTF

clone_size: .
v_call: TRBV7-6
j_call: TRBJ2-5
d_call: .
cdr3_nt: TGTGCCAGCAGCACAACCCAGGGATTTAGCGAGACCCAGTACTTC
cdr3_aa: CASSTTQGFSETQYF

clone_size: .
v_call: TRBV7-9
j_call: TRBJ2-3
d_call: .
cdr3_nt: TGTGCCAGCAGCTCATTATACAGGGAGGAGTGGACAGATACGCAGTATTTT
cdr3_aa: CASSSLYREEWTDTQYF

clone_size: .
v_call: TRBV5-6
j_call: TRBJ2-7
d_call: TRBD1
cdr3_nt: TGTGCCAGCAGCTTCGGACAGGGGGCGATTGAGCAGTACTTC
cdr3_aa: CASSFGQGAIEQYF

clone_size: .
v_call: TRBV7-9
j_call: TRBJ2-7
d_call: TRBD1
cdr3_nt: TGTGCCAGCAGCTTCGGGACAGCCTACGAGCAGTACTTC
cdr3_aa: CASSFGTAYEQYF

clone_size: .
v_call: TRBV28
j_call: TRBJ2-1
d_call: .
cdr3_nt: TGTGCCAGCAGTTTGGGGGGACTGATAGAGCAGTTCTTC
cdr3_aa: CASSLGGLIEQFF

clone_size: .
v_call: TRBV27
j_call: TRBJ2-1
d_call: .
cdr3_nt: TGTGCCAGCAGTTCATTAGGTGAGCAGTTCTTC
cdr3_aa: CASSSLGEQFF

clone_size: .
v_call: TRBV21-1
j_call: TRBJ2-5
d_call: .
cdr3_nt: TGTGCCAGCAGCGCGACTTCCCGACGGGTCCAAGAGACCCAGTACTTC
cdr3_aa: CASSATSRRVQETQYF

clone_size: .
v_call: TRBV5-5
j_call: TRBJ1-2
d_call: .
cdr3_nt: TGTGCCAGCAGCTTGTTTCCAGGGAACTATGGCTACACCTTC
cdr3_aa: CASSLFPGNYGYTF

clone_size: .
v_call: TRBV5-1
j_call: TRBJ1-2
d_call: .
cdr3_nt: TGCGCCAGCAGCGCTTCCACAGGGACCCTAACGCAAGGCTACACCTTC
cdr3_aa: CASSASTGTLTQGYTF

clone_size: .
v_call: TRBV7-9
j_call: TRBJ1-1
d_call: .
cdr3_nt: TGTGCCAGCAGAACCAGAGGGCCGGACACTGAAGCTTTCTTT
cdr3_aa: CASRTRGPDTEAFF

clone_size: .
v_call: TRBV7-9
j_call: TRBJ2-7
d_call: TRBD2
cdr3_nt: TGTGCCAGCAGCTTCGGGACTAGCGGGACCTACGAGCAGTACTTC
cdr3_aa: CASSFGTSGTYEQYF

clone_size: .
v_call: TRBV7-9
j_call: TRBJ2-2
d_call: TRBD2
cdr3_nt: TGTGCCAGCAGCATTCCGGGACTAGCGGGGAACACCGGGGAGCTGTTTTTT
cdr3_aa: CASSIPGLAGNTGELFF

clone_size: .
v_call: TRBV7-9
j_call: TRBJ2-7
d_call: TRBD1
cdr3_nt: TGTGCCAGCAGCTTAGAGGGGGCTGGCGAGCAGTACTTC
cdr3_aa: CASSLEGAGEQYF

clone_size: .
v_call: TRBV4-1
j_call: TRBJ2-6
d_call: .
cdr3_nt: TGCGCCAGCAGCCAAGAGACAGCGACCACCATCTCTGGGGCCAACGTCCTGACTTTC
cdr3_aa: CASSQETATTISGANVLTF

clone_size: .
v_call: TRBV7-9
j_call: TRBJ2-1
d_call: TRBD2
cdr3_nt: TGTGCCAGCAGCTTATCCGGGGGGTACAATGAGCAGTTCTTC
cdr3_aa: CASSLSGGYNEQFF

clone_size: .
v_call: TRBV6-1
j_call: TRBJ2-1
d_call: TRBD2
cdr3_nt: TGTGCCACCCCGTCGCTAGCGGGGGGGCTCGATGAGCAGTTCTTC
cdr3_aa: CATPSLAGGLDEQFF

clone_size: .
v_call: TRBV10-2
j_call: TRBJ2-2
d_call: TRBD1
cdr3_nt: TGCGCCAGCAGTGAGAGTAGGGCAGGGGGATTCACCGGGGAGCTGTTTTTT
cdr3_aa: CASSESRAGGFTGELFF

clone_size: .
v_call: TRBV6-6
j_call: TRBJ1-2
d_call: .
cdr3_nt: TGTGCCAGCAGTTTTTCCGAGGGATTTTATGGCTACACCTTC
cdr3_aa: CASSFSEGFYGYTF

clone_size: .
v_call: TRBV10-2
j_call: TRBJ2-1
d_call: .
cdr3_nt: TGCGCCAGCAGTGAGTCTTTCTATGAGCAGTTCTTC
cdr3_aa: CASSESFYEQFF

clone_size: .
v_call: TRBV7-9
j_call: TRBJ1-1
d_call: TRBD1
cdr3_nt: TGTGCCAGCAGCCTAGGACAGGGTACTGAAGCTTTCTTT
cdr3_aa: CASSLGQGTEAFF

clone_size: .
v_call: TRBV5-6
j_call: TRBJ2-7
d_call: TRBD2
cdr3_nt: TGTGCCAGCAACCCGAGGGGGACTAGTGCCTACGAGCAGTACTTC
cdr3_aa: CASNPRGTSAYEQYF

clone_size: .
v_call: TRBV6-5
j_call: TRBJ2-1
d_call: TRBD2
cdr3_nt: TGTGCCAGCACCGCGGGGGAAAACTACAATGAGCAGTTCTTC
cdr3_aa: CASTAGENYNEQFF

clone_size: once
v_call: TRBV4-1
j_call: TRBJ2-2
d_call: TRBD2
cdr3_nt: TGCGCCAGCAGCCAAGGACTAGCGGACCTTACGAACACCGGGGAGCTGTTTTTT
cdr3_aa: CASSQGLADLTNTGELFF

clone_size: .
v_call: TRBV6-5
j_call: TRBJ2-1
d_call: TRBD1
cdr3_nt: TGTGCCAGCAGACCCGGACAGGGGGCGGTCGATGAGCAGTTCTTC
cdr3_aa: CASRPGQGAVDEQFF

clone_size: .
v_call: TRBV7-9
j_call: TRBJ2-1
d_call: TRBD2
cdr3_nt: TGTGCCAGCAGCCCGGGACTAGCGGGATTACATGAGCAGTTCTTC
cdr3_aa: CASSPGLAGLHEQFF